The 23 T cell receptor beta chains given below trace back to one sample, sequenced in a study of T-cell memory formation after mild COVID-19. TCRdb ran MiXCR on the 5' RACE reads and lists one entry per CDR3 protein. The sample has about 150,000 distinct CDR3 sequences; about 5.7% are singletons. The sample consisted of PBMCs or a T cell subset sorted from them (not recorded which). Source of these receptors: an adult woman who had mild COVID-19 (a few samples of this study predate the infection). Cell type and time point are not known.

This clonotype was counted a few times. This rearrangement joins TRBV11-2 to TRBJ2-5; TRBD2 matches 9 bases. V lost 5 bases and J lost 2; bases outside the gene matches: 9. From germline, CDR1 is SGHAT and CDR2 FQNNGV. The CDR3 is 16 residues long. CDR3 bases: TGTGCCAGCAGCGCCACCCCTAGCGGGGTTCAAGAGACCCAGTACTTC. As protein: CASSATPSGVQETQYF.

This clonotype was detected ten times or more. The chain recombines TRBV9 with TRBJ2-1, with unresolved D. The CDR3 has 16 residues. The germline V gene encodes CDR1 SGDLS and CDR2 YYNGEE. The V and J ends lost 0 bases and 9 bases respectively, with 19 bases between them. The CDR3 spells CASSVDPTTRSGEQFF. The CDR3 nucleotides read TGTGCCAGCAGCGTAGACCCTACGACTCGATCGGGTGAGCAGTTCTTC.

At least ten counts were recorded for this clonotype. The rearrangement joins TRBV4-2 to TRBJ1-1; D uncertain. Germline V gene data show CDR1 as LGHNA and CDR2 as YNFKEQ. V was cut by 0 bases and J by 1 base, with 6 bases left in between. The CDR3 is made up of 14 amino acids. For the CDR3, the DNA is TGTGCCAGCAGCCAAGATTCAACGAACACTGAAGCTTTCTTT. It yields the protein CASSQDSTNTEAFF.

This clonotype showed up just a few times. The chain is built from TRBV5-1 and TRBJ2-7; D is possibly TRBD2 (5 bases). CDR1 SGHRS and CDR2 YFSETQ come from the germline V gene. V was shortened by 2 bases and J by 1 base, with 19 bases between the two germline ends. CDR3 length: 17 amino acids. The CDR3 nucleotides read TGCGCCAGCAGCTTAAGTCCCGGAGGCGGAGGTTCCTACGAGCAGTACTTC. This encodes CASSLSPGGGGSYEQYF. Filled out from reference TRBV5-1 and TRBJ2-7, the complete variable domain reads KAGVTQTPRYLIKTRGQQVTLSCSPISGHRSVSWYQQTPGQGLQFLFEYFSETQRNKGNFPGRFSGRQFSNSRSEMNVSTLELGDSALYLCASSLSPGGGGSYEQYFGPGTRLTVT.

This clonotype was detected many times. The J gene is TRBJ1-1, the V gene TRBV20-1, with D unresolved. Germline loops: CDR1 DFQATT, CDR2 SNEGSKA (reference sequence). Trimming took off 2 bases at V and 0 bases at J, with 13 bases between the two ends. The length of the CDR3 is 15 residues. The CDR3 DNA sequence: TGCAGTGCTAGAACGGCCCTCGCCATGAACACTGAAGCTTTCTTT. It translates to CSARTALAMNTEAFF.

This chain connects TRBV12-3 or TRBV12-4 to TRBJ2-4; no clear D gene. The V gene lost 1 base and the J gene lost 13 bases, with 14 bases spanning the gap. This CDR3 comprises 13 residues. For the CDR3, the DNA is TGTGCCAGCAGTTTAGTAGGGCGCGCACAGCAGTACTTC. Its protein product is CASSLVGRAQQYF.

This chain joins TRBV20-1 and TRBJ1-1; possible D gene TRBD1, 5 bases. Germline CDR1 DFQATT, CDR2 SNEGSKA (reference sequence). CDR3 length equals 16 residues. V was clipped by 1 base and J by 2 bases, with 17 bases between them. The CDR3 reads CSARGAGGAINTEAFF. CDR3 bases: TGCAGTGCTAGAGGGGCGGGCGGGGCCATTAACACTGAAGCTTTCTTT.

This clonotype was recorded a few times. The chain joins TRBV7-9 to TRBJ1-2; TRBD1 is a possible D gene (5 bases). The V gene lost 10 bases and the J gene lost 4 bases, with 19 bases spanning the gap. This CDR3 is built from 14 residues. In germline, CDR1 is SEHNR, CDR2 FQNEAQ (reference sequence). CDR3 sequence reads: CATRPGYRSYGYTF. CDR3 DNA sequence: TGTGCCACAAGACCAGGGTACAGGAGCTATGGCTACACCTTC.

The chain is built from TRBV2 and TRBJ2-5; 16 bases fit TRBD2. CDR1 is SNHLY and CDR2 is FYNNEI in the germline V gene. V trimming: 6 bases; J trimming: 4 bases; junction bases outside the gene matches: 5. The CDR3 extends over 16 amino acids. The chain's CDR3 is CASSDGTSGGGETQYF. The CDR3 nucleotides read TGTGCCAGCAGCGACGGGACTAGCGGGGGGGGAGAGACCCAGTACTTC.

This clonotype was observed at least ten times. This sequence joins TRBV3-1 and TRBJ2-7; 12 nucleotides agree with TRBD2. CDR1 and CDR2 from the germline V gene are LGHDT and YNNKEL (reference sequence). The CDR3 length is 16 residues. Unmatched junction bases numbered 3, after V lost 1 base and J lost 2 bases. The CDR3 region has the DNA TGTGCCAGCAGCCAAGGACTAGCGGGGGAGACCTACGAGCAGTACTTC. Translating it yields CASSQGLAGETYEQYF.

The genes are TRBV20-1 and TRBJ2-5; no clear D gene. Germline-derived CDR1 and CDR2 are DFQATT and SNEGSKA (reference sequence). The germline V and J ends were trimmed by 5 bases and 4 bases, with 20 bases remaining between them. The CDR3 runs 15 residues. DNA of the CDR3: TGCAGTGCTCCACGGTATAAAGGGTGGGGAGAGACCCAGTACTTC. Encoded protein: CSAPRYKGWGETQYF.

In this sample, this clonotype turned up many times. The V and J genes are TRBV7-2 and TRBJ2-3; the D is unclear. Germline V lookup: CDR1 SGHTA, CDR2 FQGNSA. Trimming removed 3 bases at V and 4 bases at J, with 11 bases between. The CDR3 contains 14 residues. The CDR3 bases are TGTGCCAGCAGCTTTCGATTCCTCGCAGATACGCAGTATTTT. Translation gives CASSFRFLADTQYF.

This clonotype was counted ten times or more. The J gene is TRBJ1-2, the V gene TRBV7-8; D unresolved. The ends were cut back, 6 bases at V and 4 bases at J, with 18 bases in the middle. The germline gives CDR1 SGHVS, CDR2 FQNEAQ. CDR3 length: 15 amino acids. The CDR3 DNA reads TGTGCCAGCAGGCAAGACATCTCGAGTGGCTATGGCTACACCTTC. It specifies CASRQDISSGYGYTF.

Only a few counts were recorded for this clonotype. V gene TRBV12-3 or TRBV12-4 combines with J gene TRBJ2-1; TRBD2 agrees at 10 bases. V lost 6 bases and J lost 1; bases outside the gene matches: 6. The CDR3 is 16 amino acids. The CDR3: CASRAGGPLSYNEQFF. CDR3 sequence (DNA): TGTGCCAGCAGAGCGGGAGGGCCCTTGTCCTACAATGAGCAGTTCTTC.

This clonotype was seen at least ten times. The genes are TRBV7-2 and TRBJ2-7; D is unclear. The length of the CDR3 is 11 residues. V lost 6 bases and J lost 3, with 6 bases in between. Germline CDR1 and CDR2: SGHTA and FQGNSA. CDR3 loop: CASSLYYEQYF. Written as DNA, the CDR3 is TGTGCCAGCAGTCTTTACTACGAGCAGTACTTC.

This clonotype has ten or more counts. The chain employs TRBV12-3 or TRBV12-4 and TRBJ2-3, with D maybe TRBD2 (5 bases). Trimming removed 6 bases from V and 2 bases from J, with 9 bases in between. The CDR3 consists of 13 residues. CDR3 in amino acids: CASSQRVTDTQYF. The CDR3 DNA sequence: TGTGCCAGCAGCCAGAGGGTCACAGATACGCAGTATTTT.

J is TRBJ1-1 and V is TRBV27, with TRBD1 matching over 7 bases. This CDR3 is built from 14 residues. Germline V CDR1 and CDR2: MNHEY, SMNVEV (reference sequence). V shed 3 bases and J 1 base; nucleotides not matched to a gene: 2. The CDR3 sequence is CASSFQGENTEAFF. The DNA of the CDR3 is TGTGCCAGCAGTTTCCAGGGGGAGAACACTGAAGCTTTCTTT.

This clonotype was seen a handful of times. V and J are TRBV7-9 and TRBJ1-1; D unclear. V lost 3 bases to trimming and J lost 6 bases, with 8 bases between them. The CDR3 sequence is 12 residues long. Germline V gives CDR1 SEHNR, CDR2 FQNEAQ (reference sequence). CDR3 sequence (DNA): TGTGCCAGCAGCTTGGACTTGGCTGAAGCTTTCTTT. This encodes CASSLDLAEAFF.

The chain has TRBV12-3 or TRBV12-4 and TRBJ1-1; 11 bases match TRBD1. The CDR3 is 16 amino acids. The trim removed 5 bases at V and 5 bases at J, leaving 10 bases unmatched. The CDR3 nucleotides read TGTGCCAGCAGTCTACGGACAGGGGGCTCTATGACTGAAGCTTTCTTT. This sequence encodes CASSLRTGGSMTEAFF.

This clonotype was observed a few times. The V call is TRBV28, the J call TRBJ1-1; TRBD1 is a possible D gene (5 bases). This CDR3 is 15 amino acids long. Trimming pared 2 bases from V and 0 bases from J, leaving 10 bases between. Looked up from germline, CDR1 is MDHEN and CDR2 is SYDVKM. CDR3 nucleotides: TGTGCCAGCAGTTTAACGGGGACGGTGAACACTGAAGCTTTCTTT. Translated, it gives CASSLTGTVNTEAFF.

This clonotype was recorded at least ten times. The chain uses TRBV5-5 and TRBJ1-2; perhaps TRBD1 as D (6 bases). Germline V CDR1 and CDR2: SGHKS, YYEKEE (reference sequence). The V gene lost 1 base and the J gene lost 7 bases, with 11 bases spanning the gap. CDR3 length: 13 residues. The CDR3 region has the DNA TGTGCCAGCAGCTTGAGGTCAGGGGTTGGCTACACCTTC. Protein: CASSLRSGVGYTF.

This clonotype showed up many times. This chain uses TRBV5-1 with TRBJ1-1; the match to TRBD1 covers 11 bases. Losses at the gene ends were 0 bases for V and 5 bases for J; bases not matched to a gene: 3. This CDR3 comprises 15 residues. Germline V gene lookup returns CDR1 SGHRS and CDR2 YFSETQ. CDR3 nucleotide sequence: TGCGCCAGCAGCTTGGCGGGACAGGGGGGGACTGAAGCTTTCTTT. This encodes CASSLAGQGGTEAFF.

This chain uses TRBV7-2 with TRBJ2-7; 12 bases line up with TRBD2. Germline V gives CDR1 SGHTA, CDR2 FQGNSA. CDR3 length: 15 amino acids. The ends lost 6 bases at V and 3 bases at J; junction bases unmatched: 6. CDR3 sequence: CASRPGLAGYYEQYF. The CDR3, as DNA: TGTGCCAGCAGACCCGGACTAGCGGGATACTACGAGCAGTACTTC.